This section outlines one TCR beta chain sequence together with its context. V was shortened by 4 bases and J by 6 bases, with 14 bases between the two germline ends. There are 14 residues in the CDR3. Per the germline V gene, CDR1 is MNHEY and CDR2 is SVGEGT. TCRdb fed the 5' RACE reads into MiXCR, producing one record per CDR3 protein. The sample lists 570,000 or so distinct CDR3 sequences; 9.6% were seen once. These data belong to a study of identical twins. Another study also made use of these data, one on yellow fever vaccine responses in identical twins.

The chain is built from TRBV6-2 or TRBV6-3 and TRBJ2-3, with D possibly matching TRBD2 (6 bases). The receptor was derived from a woman between 18 and 29 years old in good health. The sample taken for sequencing was PBMCs. The CDR3 region has the DNA TGTGCCAGCAGTTCAGGCGGGACCGTGGATACGCAGTATTTT. Translation gives CASSSGGTVDTQYF.